A single sample gave rise to the 23 T cell receptor beta chains below, sequenced in a study of cytomegalovirus exposure and HLA in healthy donors. In the PCR, 60 Vbeta and 13 Jbeta primers were used. Data came from immunoSEQ multiplex PCR; TCRdb stores just in-frame clones and leaves some out. Among about 34,000 clones, about 70% were seen once, and the ten largest hold over 9.5%. Sequences were obtained from PBMCs. The receptors come from a man aged 35 to 55 in good health and CMV-seropositive.

V is TRBV7-2 and J is TRBJ2-7; TRBD1 might be the D (5 bases). V shed 2 bases and J shed 3 bases, with 11 bases lying between them. Germline CDR1 SGHTA, CDR2 FQGNSA. CDR3 length: 14 amino acids. CDR3 protein: CASSLRGAIYEQYF. CDR3 nucleotides: TGTGCCAGCAGCTTAAGGGGCGCTATCTACGAGCAGTACTTC. Variable domain in full (rest from reference TRBV7-2 and TRBJ2-7): GAGVSQSPSNKVTEKGKDVELRCDPISGHTALYWYRQSLGQGLEFLIYFQGNSAPDKSGLPSDRFSAERTGGSVSTLTIQRTQQEDSAVYLCASSLRGAIYEQYFGPGTRLTVT.

This clone has more than one count but fewer than ten. V usage is TRBV6-1 and J usage is TRBJ2-3; 7 positions agree with TRBD1. J gave up 2 bases and V 3 bases, and 5 bases lay outside the gene matches. The CDR3 loop spans 15 amino acids. Germline assignment: CDR1 MNHNS and CDR2 SASEGT. CDR3 in DNA: TGTGCCAGCAGTGAGGAGACAGGGTCCACAGATACGCAGTATTTT. Translated, it gives CASSEETGSTDTQYF.

The genes are TRBV5-1 and TRBJ1-1, with a tentative D call TRBD1 (6 bases). CDR1 is SGHRS, CDR2 YFSETQ, per germline. The CDR3 is made up of 14 amino acids. V dropped 2 bases and J dropped 1 base, with 9 bases sitting between them. This chain's CDR3 is CASSLQGQNTEAFF. As DNA, the CDR3 is TGCGCCAGCAGCTTACAGGGACAGAACACTGAAGCTTTCTTT.

The chain has TRBV5-6 and TRBJ1-5; no clear D gene. Trimming left V 2 bases short and J 7 bases short, with 16 bases between. This CDR3 region has 15 residues. The germline CDR1 and CDR2 sequences are SGHDT and YYEEEE. CDR3 in DNA: TGTGCCAGCAGCTTTGGGAGGATTGGGAACCAGCCCCAGCATTTT. Its translation is CASSFGRIGNQPQHF.

The chain joins TRBV2 to TRBJ1-1; no definite D call. CDR1 and CDR2 (germline): SNHLY, FYNNEI. The CDR3 is 12 amino acids. V lost 7 bases to trimming and J lost 1 base, with 7 bases between them. As DNA, the CDR3 is TGTGCCAGCATTTGGGCGAACACTGAAGCTTTCTTT. This sequence encodes CASIWANTEAFF.

This clone turned up a few times. The chain carries TRBV20-1 and TRBJ1-6, with 7 positions matching TRBD1. V was pared by 3 bases and J by 17 bases, with 7 bases of the junction left unmatched. The CDR3 runs 11 residues. CDR1 and CDR2 (germline): DFQATT, SNEGSKA (reference sequence). The CDR3 is CSASDGTAFHF. As DNA, the CDR3 is TGCAGTGCTAGTGACGGGACAGCGTTCCACTTT.

This clone turned up a few times. This chain joins TRBV4-2 and TRBJ2-3; 10 nucleotides line up with TRBD2. Germline values: CDR1 LGHNA, CDR2 YNFKEQ. The junction had 4 bases not matched to a gene; V was cut back by 3 bases and J by 4 bases. The CDR3 has 15 residues. The CDR3 spells CASSQIAGGSDTQYF. The CDR3 nucleotides are TGTGCCAGCAGCCAGATAGCGGGGGGATCAGATACGCAGTATTTT.

This chain uses TRBV7-9 with TRBJ2-1; 7 nucleotides match TRBD2. After removal of 5 bases from V and 4 bases from J, the junction contained 8 bases not matched to a gene. CDR3 length: 15 residues. The germline CDR1 and CDR2 sequences are SEHNR and FQNEAQ (reference sequence). CDR3 in DNA: TGTGCCAGCAGCCCCCCTGGCGGGGGATACAATGAGCAGTTCTTC. Translating it yields CASSPPGGGYNEQFF. The complete variable domain, with remaining parts taken from reference TRBV7-9 and TRBJ2-1, reads DTGVSQNPRHKITKRGQNVTFRCDPISEHNRLYWYRQTLGQGPEFLTYFQNEAQLEKSRLLSDRFSAERPKGSFSTLEIQRTEQGDSAMYLCASSPPGGGYNEQFFGPGTRLTVL.

The V gene is TRBV6-6, the J gene TRBJ1-3; a weak D match, TRBD1 (6 bases). Trimming cost V 1 base and J 6 bases, with 13 bases left between them. CDR3 length: 15 amino acids. The germline V gene has CDR1 MNHNY and CDR2 SVGAGI (reference sequence). As DNA, the CDR3 is TGTGCCAGCAGTTACTGGCCAGGGGTAGAAAACACCATATATTTT. It encodes CASSYWPGVENTIYF.

V gene TRBV19 combines with J gene TRBJ1-1; maybe TRBD1 (5 bases). The germline V gene has CDR1 LNHDA and CDR2 SQIVND (reference sequence). The ends were cut back, 3 bases at V and 10 bases at J, with 15 bases in the middle. This CDR3 is built from 13 residues. The CDR3 DNA follows: TGTGCCAGTAGTATGAGTACGGGGGTAAGAGCTTTCTTT. Its translation is CASSMSTGVRAFF. The whole variable domain, filled in from reference TRBV19 and TRBJ1-1, reads DGGITQSPKYLFRKEGQNVTLSCEQNLNHDAMYWYRQDPGQGLRLIYYSQIVNDFQKGDIAEGYSVSREKKESFPLTVTSAQKNPTAFYLCASSMSTGVRAFFGQGTRLTVV.

V is TRBV10-3 and J is TRBJ2-5; 7 bases fit TRBD1. J lost 4 bases, V lost 0 bases, and 2 bases had no gene match. The CDR3 has 14 residues. CDR1 ENHRY and CDR2 SYGVKD come from the germline V gene. The CDR3 here is CAISESRTGETQYF. The CDR3 DNA reads TGTGCCATCAGTGAGTCCCGGACAGGAGAGACCCAGTACTTC.

The V gene is TRBV5-1, the J gene TRBJ1-5, with TRBD1 as a possible D gene (5 bases). This CDR3 comprises 14 residues. Trimming left V 3 bases short and J 4 bases short, with 11 bases between. Germline V gene sequence: CDR1 SGHRS, CDR2 YFSETQ. CDR3: CASSSEGANQPQHF. CDR3 sequence (DNA): TGCGCCAGCAGCTCTGAAGGGGCTAATCAGCCCCAGCATTTT. Full variable domain (outside the CDR3, taken from reference TRBV5-1 and TRBJ1-5): KAGVTQTPRYLIKTRGQQVTLSCSPISGHRSVSWYQQTPGQGLQFLFEYFSETQRNKGNFPGRFSGRQFSNSRSEMNVSTLELGDSALYLCASSSEGANQPQHFGDGTRLSIL.

This clone is a singleton in its sample. The chain recombines TRBV7-9 with TRBJ1-2; no definite D call. Trimming cost V 1 base and J 8 bases, with 8 bases left between them. The germline gives CDR1 SEHNR, CDR2 FQNEAQ (reference sequence). The CDR3 is 12 residues long. CDR3: CASSLEEGGYTF. The CDR3 DNA is TGTGCCAGCAGCTTAGAGGAGGGAGGCTACACCTTC.

The chain employs TRBV28 and TRBJ2-5, with D uncertain. V dropped 2 bases and J dropped 1 base, with 8 bases sitting between them. CDR3 length: 14 amino acids. In germline, CDR1 is MDHEN, CDR2 SYDVKM. CDR3 in DNA: TGTGCCAGCAGTTTAGGCAGGATCCAAGAGACCCAGTACTTC. Translated, it gives CASSLGRIQETQYF.

This clone is a singleton in its sample. The V call is TRBV11-2, the J call TRBJ2-3, with D unresolved. CDR3 length: 14 residues. Germline V CDR1 and CDR2: SGHAT, FQNNGV. V gave up 3 bases and J gave up 3 bases, with 10 bases separating them. CDR3: CASSLNSPTDTQYF. DNA for the CDR3: TGTGCCAGCAGCTTGAACAGCCCGACAGATACGCAGTATTTT.

J is TRBJ1-5 and V is TRBV5-1, with D unclear. The V and J ends lost 4 bases and 0 bases respectively, with 11 bases between them. Germline V CDR1 and CDR2: SGHRS, YFSETQ. CDR3 size: 15 residues. The CDR3 reads CASSPSDSSNQPQHF. CDR3 DNA sequence: TGCGCCAGCAGCCCATCCGACTCTAGCAATCAGCCCCAGCATTTT.

This chain links TRBV30 with TRBJ1-6, with TRBD1 matching 10 bases. This CDR3 is built from 15 residues. Losses at the gene ends were 5 bases for V and 11 bases for J; bases not matched to a gene: 12. The germline V gene encodes CDR1 GTSNPN and CDR2 SVGIG (reference sequence). CDR3 bases: TGTGCCTGGTCCCCGGGACAGGGGCTAGGGCCACCCCTCCACTTT. Protein product: CAWSPGQGLGPPLHF. The complete variable domain, with remaining parts taken from reference TRBV30 and TRBJ1-6, reads SQTIHQWPATLVQPVGSPLSLECTVEGTSNPNLYWYRQAAGRGLQLLFYSVGIGQISSEVPQNLSASRPQDRQFILSSKKLLLSDSGFYLCAWSPGQGLGPPLHFGNGTRLTVT.

V usage is TRBV15 and J usage is TRBJ2-1; D is uncertain. Looked up from germline, CDR1 is LNHNV and CDR2 is YYDKDF (reference sequence). V dropped 4 bases and J dropped 8 bases, with 15 bases sitting between them. This CDR3 has 14 amino acids. CDR3 in DNA: TGTGCCACCAGCACGACCCCCAGGTCTCATGAGCAGTTCTTC. Protein sequence: CATSTTPRSHEQFF.

The J gene is TRBJ1-3, the V gene TRBV7-2; weak D call: TRBD1 (5 bases). Germline values: CDR1 SGHTA, CDR2 FQGNSA. V lost 5 bases to trimming and J lost 2 bases, with 13 bases between them. The CDR3 covers 15 residues. In nucleotides, the CDR3 is TGTGCCAGCAGCATACCGGGGGGGACTGGAAACACCATATATTTT. This gives the protein CASSIPGGTGNTIYF.

The sample holds one count of this clone. The chain links TRBV11-2 to TRBJ1-3; 7 positions match TRBD1. CDR3 length: 14 residues. Germline lookup yields CDR1 SGHAT and CDR2 FQNNGV. V lost 5 bases to trimming and J lost 2 bases; unmatched junction nucleotides: 3. The CDR3 loop reads CASSPGTAGNTIYF. In nucleotides, the CDR3 is TGTGCCAGCAGCCCCGGGACAGCTGGAAACACCATATATTTT.

The genes are TRBV18 and TRBJ1-4, with D maybe TRBD1 (6 bases). Germline values: CDR1 KGHSH, CDR2 LQKENI. This CDR3 contains 15 residues. The V end lost 3 bases, the J end lost 5 bases, and 13 bases lay between the germline ends. DNA of the CDR3: TGTGCCAGCTCACCCCCAGGGGACCCAAATGAAAAACTGTTTTTT. Translation gives CASSPPGDPNEKLFF.

The chain carries TRBV5-1 and TRBJ1-4; 7 nucleotides align to TRBD1. The CDR3 is made up of 15 amino acids. With 1 base clipped from V and 5 bases from J, the junction kept 5 bases outside the gene matches. Per the germline V gene, CDR1 is SGHRS and CDR2 is YFSETQ. The CDR3 DNA sequence: TGCGCCAGCAGCTTGCGGACAGGACGAAATGAAAAACTGTTTTTT. Encoded protein: CASSLRTGRNEKLFF.

This clone turned up a few times. The chain combines TRBV5-6 with TRBJ2-5; TRBD1 might be the D (6 bases). The J call is uncertain, as TRBJ2-7 better fits the DNA end. The CDR3 length is 14 residues. Germline V lookup: CDR1 SGHDT, CDR2 YYEEEE. In DNA, the CDR3 is TGTGCCAGTTCGCACCAGGGGTTTTCCTACGAGCAGTACTTC. Residues: CASSHQGFSYEQYF.